The 13 T cell receptor beta chains below were found in one sample sequenced in a study of blood T cell repertoires in COVID-19. The table came from immunoSEQ multiplex PCR; TCRdb's copy has only in-frame clones and leaves some out. Of 300,000 to 350,000 clones listed, more than 85% are singletons. Input material: PBMCs or T cells enriched from blood (not recorded which). The receptors were gathered from a woman in her thirties who had been exposed to COVID-19.

The chain couples TRBV27 to TRBJ2-3, with D perhaps matching TRBD2 (5 bases). CDR3 length equals 15 residues. V gave up 2 bases and J gave up 1 base, with 10 bases separating them. Germline V CDR1 and CDR2: MNHEY, SMNVEV (reference sequence). CDR3 in DNA: TGTGCCAGCAGTTTAGCGGGTTTGGGCACAGATACGCAGTATTTT. Protein product: CASSLAGLGTDTQYF.

V and J are TRBV19 and TRBJ1-5; a weak D match, TRBD1 (5 bases). V lost 10 bases and J lost 1, with 23 bases in between. This CDR3 contains 17 residues. CDR1 is LNHDA, CDR2 SQIVND, per germline (reference sequence). This CDR3 is CATTTVFYTGSNQPQHF. Written as DNA, the CDR3 is TGTGCCACCACGACAGTATTTTATACAGGAAGCAATCAGCCCCAGCATTTT. Using reference TRBV19 and TRBJ1-5 for the parts outside the CDR3, the full variable domain is DGGITQSPKYLFRKEGQNVTLSCEQNLNHDAMYWYRQDPGQGLRLIYYSQIVNDFQKGDIAEGYSVSREKKESFPLTVTSAQKNPTAFYLCATTTVFYTGSNQPQHFGDGTRLSIL.

The chain uses TRBV16 and TRBJ1-3; D is unresolved. The V and J ends lost 6 bases and 1 base respectively, with 10 bases between them. Germline loops: CDR1 KGHSY, CDR2 FQNENV. CDR3 length: 14 amino acids. CDR3 region: CASRPSGSGNTIYF. For the CDR3, the DNA is TGTGCCAGCAGACCCTCGGGATCTGGAAACACCATATATTTT.

CDR3 bases: TGTGCCAGCAGCGAGACTAGGTCCTACAATGAGCAGTTCTTC. Translation: CASSETRSYNEQFF. The genes are TRBV9 and TRBJ2-1, with D possibly matching TRBD2 (6 bases). CDR1 and CDR2 (germline): SGDLS, YYNGEE. There are 14 residues in the CDR3. V gave up 3 bases and J gave up 1 base, with 8 bases separating them.

The chain employs TRBV12-5 and TRBJ2-5; no definite D call. V was pared by 7 bases and J by 5 bases, with 5 bases between. Germline V lookup: CDR1 LGHNT, CDR2 FRNRAP. CDR3 length equals 10 residues. The CDR3 DNA is TGTGCTAGTGCCCGGGAGACCCAGTACTTC. It codes for CASARETQYF.

J is TRBJ1-1 and V is TRBV4-2, with D uncertain. This CDR3 comprises 13 residues. From germline, CDR1 is LGHNA and CDR2 YNFKEQ. The V end lost 1 base, the J end lost 1 base, and 4 bases lay between the germline ends. This CDR3 reads CASSQVQNTEAFF. The DNA of the CDR3 is TGTGCCAGCAGCCAAGTACAGAACACTGAAGCTTTCTTT.

On this clone itself: This CDR3 is also generated by other DNA sequences in the sample. This chain connects TRBV12-3 or TRBV12-4 to TRBJ1-2, with D unresolved. CDR3 size: 11 residues. V dropped 1 base and J dropped 9 bases, with 6 bases sitting between them. Written as DNA, the CDR3 is TGTGCCAGCAGTTTAGGCGCGAGCTACACCTTC. As protein: CASSLGASYTF.

The chain is built from TRBV5-6 and TRBJ2-4, with TRBD1 matching 7 bases. J gave up 0 bases and V 0 bases, and 9 bases lay outside the gene matches. This CDR3 region has 18 residues. The germline gives CDR1 SGHDT, CDR2 YYEEEE. In DNA, the CDR3 is TGTGCCAGCAGCTTGGGGCCGGGACAGAGAATAGCCAAAAACATTCAGTACTTC. Protein sequence: CASSLGPGQRIAKNIQYF. The full variable domain, its missing parts supplied by reference TRBV5-6 and TRBJ2-4, is DAGVTQSPTHLIKTRGQQVTLRCSPKSGHDTVSWYQQALGQGPQFIFQYYEEEERQRGNFPDRFSGHQFPNYSSELNVNALLLGDSALYLCASSLGPGQRIAKNIQYFGAGTRLSVL.

The count of this clone is one. The gene calls are TRBV27 and TRBJ2-1, with D perhaps TRBD1 (5 bases). CDR1 and CDR2 from the germline V gene are MNHEY and SMNVEV (reference sequence). The CDR3 is 14 amino acids. V lost 5 bases and J 8 bases, leaving 16 bases between the germline ends. The CDR3 reads CASSTRQWSDEQFF. The CDR3 DNA is TGTGCCAGCAGTACGCGACAGTGGAGTGATGAGCAGTTCTTC.

This chain connects TRBV4-1 to TRBJ1-2; D is possibly TRBD1 (5 bases). Germline loops: CDR1 MGHRA, CDR2 YSYEKL. V was clipped by 1 base and J by 3 bases, with 18 bases between them. CDR3 length equals 17 residues. The CDR3 DNA reads TGCGCCAGCAGCCAAGTACCTCTTGCAGGGAAATACTATGGCTACACCTTC. This translates into CASSQVPLAGKYYGYTF.

A few counts support this clone. The V call is TRBV3-1 (or the pseudogene TRBV3-2), the J call TRBJ1-1; D is perhaps TRBD1 (5 bases). Germline loops: CDR1 LGHDT, CDR2 YNNKEL (reference sequence). The CDR3 covers 14 residues. Between the trimmed V and J ends, which lost 5 bases and 11 bases, there was a span of 21 bases. Here the CDR3 reads CASSAESGHPRAFF. CDR3 bases: TGTGCCAGCAGCGCCGAATCTGGACACCCTCGGGCTTTCTTT.

The rearrangement joins TRBV5-4 to TRBJ2-7; 8 bases align to TRBD2. Germline lookup yields CDR1 SGHNT and CDR2 YYREEE (reference sequence). The junction had 2 bases not matched to a gene; V was cut back by 0 bases and J by 0 bases. CDR3 length equals 15 residues. The DNA for the CDR3 is TGTGCCAGCAGCTTGGATAGCGGGGACTCCTACGAGCAGTACTTC. This gives the protein CASSLDSGDSYEQYF.

DNA of the CDR3: TGTGCCAGCTCACCTCCACCACGGGAGACCCAGTACTTC. Translation gives CASSPPPRETQYF. The V call is TRBV18, the J call TRBJ2-5; D remains ambiguous. The germline gives CDR1 KGHSH, CDR2 LQKENI. The V and J ends lost 3 bases and 5 bases respectively, with 10 bases between them. This CDR3 is built from 13 residues.